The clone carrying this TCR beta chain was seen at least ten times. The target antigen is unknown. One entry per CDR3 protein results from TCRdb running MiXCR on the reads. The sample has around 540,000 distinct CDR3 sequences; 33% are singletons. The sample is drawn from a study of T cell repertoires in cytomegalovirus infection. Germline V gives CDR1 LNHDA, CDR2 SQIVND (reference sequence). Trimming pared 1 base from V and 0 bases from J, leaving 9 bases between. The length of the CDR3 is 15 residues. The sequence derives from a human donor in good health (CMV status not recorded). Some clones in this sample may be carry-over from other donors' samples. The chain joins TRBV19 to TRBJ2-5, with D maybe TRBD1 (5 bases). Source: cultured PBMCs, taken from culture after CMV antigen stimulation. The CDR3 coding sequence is TGTGCCAGTAGTATAGTCTCAGGGAACCAAGAGACCCAGTACTTC. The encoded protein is CASSIVSGNQETQYF. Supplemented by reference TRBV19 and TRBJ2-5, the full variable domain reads DGGITQSPKYLFRKEGQNVTLSCEQNLNHDAMYWYRQDPGQGLRLIYYSQIVNDFQKGDIAEGYSVSREKKESFPLTVTSAQKNPTAFYLCASSIVSGNQETQYFGPGTRLLVL.